The clone carrying this T cell receptor (beta chain) showed up just a few times. Its antigen remains unidentified. The data originate from a study of T cells in Graves' hyperthyroidism and ophthalmopathy. There were TCR beta CDR3 regions amplified from RNA transcripts. First-round RT-PCR targeting the TCR CDR3 was performed with the HTBI primer set. From the multiplex PCR reads, TCRdb called clonotypes with MiXCR, one entry per CDR3 protein. The data contain fewer than 700,000 distinct CDR3 sequences, around 15% of them singletons. Trimming at V came to 2 bases and at J to 8 bases, leaving 11 bases not matched to a gene. Per the germline V gene, CDR1 is MNHEY and CDR2 is SVGAGI. The length of the CDR3 is 17 residues. Study-wide points: Separation of ophthalmopathy from stable hyperthyroidism was achieved by a 13 V-J model.

Exclusion criteria comprised uncontrolled infection, other autoimmune disease, pregnancy or lactation. Diagnostic decisions used clinical symptoms, serum thyroxine and TRAb, thyroid ultrasound and orbital computed tomography. Specimen: blood. V gene TRBV6-5 combines with J gene TRBJ2-3; 12 bases match TRBD2. This receptor was obtained from a woman aged 25 to 39 with Graves' hyperthyroidism. The chain's CDR3 is CASSYPRGTSGSSTQYF. DNA for the CDR3: TGTGCCAGCAGTTACCCGAGGGGGACTAGCGGGTCCTCTACGCAGTATTTT.